This note documents a single T cell receptor beta chain sequence. The antigen is undetermined. This specimen comes from a study of T cell responses to AZD1222 COVID-19 vaccine. Study-wide points: Clonal diversity was possibly underestimated, and white British individuals and females predominated among donors.

V lost 5 bases and J lost 11, with 15 bases in between. The germline V gene encodes CDR1 SEHNR and CDR2 FQNEAQ (reference sequence). The CDR3 is made up of 12 amino acids. It was second doses at about 4 or about 12 weeks that were pooled. Profiled with immunoSEQ multiplex PCR; TCRdb holds only in-frame clones, not every one. The data contain around 130,000 clones, about 88% of them singletons. The receptor's source is an adult who received the AZD1222 COVID-19 vaccine. V usage is TRBV7-9 and J usage is TRBJ1-1, with no clear D. Here the sequenced sample was peripheral blood, taken 28 days after the second AZD1222 dose. The CDR3 region is CASSRENLGAFF. As DNA, the CDR3 is TGTGCCAGCAGCCGAGAAAACCTTGGGGCTTTCTTT.